The 26 T cell receptor beta chains presented below share a single source sample, sequenced in a study of blood T cell repertoires in COVID-19 (TCRdb year 2020). Library preparation used the immunoSEQ multiplex PCR assay. This immuneACCESS table, as held by TCRdb, lists in-frame sequences with V and J called but not all clones. Of the missing ones, under half trace to an unresolved V gene in checked studies; the others have no known cause. For this sample the table gives 110,000 or so clones, of which less than 85% were detected only once. The top ten clones comprise about 18% of the sample. The material sequenced was peripheral blood. Receptor source: a woman in her sixties or seventies with acute or convalescent COVID-19.

The V call is TRBV28, the J call TRBJ1-5; D unresolved. Germline CDR1 and CDR2: MDHEN and SYDVKM. The V end lost 2 bases, the J end lost 5 bases, and 13 bases lay between the germline ends. This CDR3 contains 15 residues. Written as DNA, the CDR3 is TGTGCCAGCAGTTTAGCCGGCTTTCAGGATCAGCCCCAGCATTTT. It encodes CASSLAGFQDQPQHF.

This chain connects TRBV18 to TRBJ1-2; D is ambiguous. CDR1 and CDR2 from the germline V gene are KGHSH and LQKENI. Trimming left V 5 bases short and J 1 base short, with 8 bases between. The CDR3 is made up of 13 amino acids. The CDR3 loop is CASSGRFNYGYTF. The CDR3 DNA is TGTGCCAGCTCAGGGAGGTTTAACTATGGCTACACCTTC.

The genes are TRBV7-6 and TRBJ2-3, with 16 bases fitting TRBD2. From germline, CDR1 is SGHVS and CDR2 FNYEAQ. CDR3 length: 18 amino acids. Trimming removed 5 bases from V and 4 bases from J; junction bases left unmatched: 9. This CDR3 is CASSQGLAGGLGADTQYF. The CDR3, as DNA: TGTGCCAGCAGCCAGGGACTAGCGGGGGGGCTTGGGGCAGATACGCAGTATTTT.

The rearrangement uses TRBV6-2 or TRBV6-3 and TRBJ1-1; 7 bases line up with TRBD1. The CDR3 runs to 15 residues. V lost 6 bases, J lost 5 bases, and 12 bases stayed unmatched. CDR1 MNHEY and CDR2 SVGEGT come from the germline V gene. The CDR3: CASSLSQGSTTEAFF. The CDR3 DNA follows: TGTGCCAGCAGCCTTTCACAGGGGTCGACTACTGAAGCTTTCTTT.

This clone has only one observation. Other nucleotide sequences in the sample specify the same CDR3. The J gene is TRBJ1-5, the V gene TRBV28; D is unresolved. Trimming pared 6 bases from V and 2 bases from J, leaving 2 bases between. The CDR3 extends over 11 amino acids. Germline V gene data show CDR1 as MDHEN and CDR2 as SYDVKM. CDR3 region: CASSGNQPQHF. CDR3 bases: TGTGCCAGCAGCGGCAATCAGCCCCAGCATTTT.

This chain joins TRBV10-3 and TRBJ2-7, with D possibly matching TRBD2 (6 bases). The CDR3 totals 15 residues. The germline CDR1 and CDR2 sequences are ENHRY and SYGVKD. The V end was cut by 0 bases, the J end by 1 base, with 10 bases between. The CDR3, as DNA: TGTGCCATCAGTGAGTCGTGGGGGGAATCCTACGAGCAGTACTTC. It translates to CAISESWGESYEQYF.

This clone occurred a few times. The chain uses TRBV5-5 and TRBJ1-2; unclear D gene. The CDR3 sequence is 13 residues long. V was cut by 0 bases and J by 2 bases, with 5 bases left in between. CDR1 SGHKS and CDR2 YYEKEE come from the germline V gene (reference sequence). The CDR3 sequence is CASSLGRNYGYTF. For the CDR3, the DNA is TGTGCCAGCAGCTTGGGCAGGAACTATGGCTACACCTTC.

The rearrangement joins TRBV10-2 to TRBJ2-3, with 7 bases lining up with TRBD1. Per the germline V gene, CDR1 is WSHSY and CDR2 is SAAADI. The length of the CDR3 is 13 residues. Trimming removed 7 bases from V and 4 bases from J; junction bases left unmatched: 5. CDR3 loop: CASNLQGADTQYF. The CDR3 region has the DNA TGCGCCAGCAACCTTCAGGGGGCAGATACGCAGTATTTT.

The chain joins TRBV28 to TRBJ2-7; 7 nucleotides line up with TRBD1. There are 13 residues in the CDR3. Germline V CDR1 and CDR2: MDHEN, SYDVKM. The V segment lost 7 bases and the J segment 1 base; nucleotides outside the gene matches: 4. This chain's CDR3 is CASTSGQSYEQYF. CDR3 bases: TGTGCCAGCACCTCGGGACAGTCCTACGAGCAGTACTTC.

V usage is TRBV28 and J usage is TRBJ1-1, with 11 bases aligning to TRBD1. The trim removed 2 bases at V and 4 bases at J, leaving 9 bases unmatched. The germline V gene has CDR1 MDHEN and CDR2 SYDVKM. This CDR3 comprises 17 residues. The CDR3 region is CASSLGTGGIVGTEAFF. The CDR3 nucleotides are TGTGCCAGCAGTTTAGGGACAGGGGGTATTGTAGGCACTGAAGCTTTCTTT.

The CDR3 spells CASQGPGWETQYF. DNA of the CDR3: TGTGCCAGTCAAGGGCCAGGGTGGGAGACCCAGTACTTC. The chain recombines TRBV19 with TRBJ2-5; perhaps TRBD1 as D (5 bases). Germline V gene data show CDR1 as LNHDA and CDR2 as SQIVND (reference sequence). V was cut by 8 bases and J by 5 bases, with 15 bases left in between. This CDR3 is built from 13 residues.

This clone was counted between two and nine times. The chain joins TRBV6-5 to TRBJ2-7; tentative D call: TRBD2 (6 bases). The germline V and J ends were trimmed by 4 bases and 7 bases, with 11 bases remaining between them. This CDR3 is built from 12 residues. CDR1 is MNHEY, CDR2 SVGAGI, per germline. CDR3 DNA: TGTGCCAGCAGTTTGCGGGCGGGGGAGCAGTACTTC. This sequence encodes CASSLRAGEQYF.

The V call is TRBV16, the J call TRBJ1-6, with 12 bases matching TRBD1. Per germline, CDR1 KGHSY and CDR2 FQNENV. This CDR3 contains 17 residues. V lost 2 bases to trimming and J lost 13 bases; unmatched junction nucleotides: 12. The CDR3 loop is CASSQPKPGQGAPPLHF. DNA of the CDR3: TGTGCCAGCAGCCAACCTAAACCGGGACAGGGGGCGCCCCCCCTCCACTTT.

V usage is TRBV5-1 and J usage is TRBJ1-6; the D gene is possibly TRBD1 (5 bases). The CDR3 has 17 amino acids. The V end was cut by 3 bases, the J end by 6 bases, with 19 bases between. Germline CDR1 is SGHRS and CDR2 is YFSETQ. The CDR3 DNA follows: TGCGCCAGCAGCTCTCAGACTCAGTCGGGGGTTAATTCACCCCTCCACTTT. Translation gives CASSSQTQSGVNSPLHF. The full variable domain, with the rest looked up from reference TRBV5-1 and TRBJ1-6, is KAGVTQTPRYLIKTRGQQVTLSCSPISGHRSVSWYQQTPGQGLQFLFEYFSETQRNKGNFPGRFSGRQFSNSRSEMNVSTLELGDSALYLCASSSQTQSGVNSPLHFGNGTRLTVT.

Written as DNA, the CDR3 is TGCGCCAGCAGCTTGTCAGGGATAGGAAACACCATATATTTT. Protein: CASSLSGIGNTIYF. V is TRBV5-1 and J is TRBJ1-3; D possibly corresponds to TRBD1 (5 bases). The CDR3 has 14 amino acids. V dropped 1 base and J dropped 4 bases, with 9 bases sitting between them. Germline values: CDR1 SGHRS, CDR2 YFSETQ.

This clone has only a few counts. This CDR3 is also generated by other DNA sequences in the sample. This chain uses TRBV10-1 with TRBJ2-3, with a possible D match to TRBD2 (6 bases). Trimming took 3 bases from V and 5 from J, leaving 12 bases between them. The CDR3 runs 14 residues. Germline CDR1 WNHNN, CDR2 SYGVQD (reference sequence). CDR3 amino acids: CASSDGGLGDTQYF. DNA for the CDR3: TGCGCCAGCAGTGATGGGGGGTTGGGAGATACGCAGTATTTT.

The genes are TRBV6-5 and TRBJ2-1, with a tentative D call TRBD1 (6 bases). The CDR3 has 13 amino acids. Trimming took 2 bases from V and 8 from J, leaving 10 bases between them. Germline V gives CDR1 MNHEY, CDR2 SVGAGI. CDR3 coding DNA: TGTGCCAGCAGTTACACCAGGGGCGATGAGCAGTTCTTC. It is translated as CASSYTRGDEQFF.

The chain employs TRBV16 and TRBJ1-3; D is unresolved. This CDR3 is 14 amino acids long. CDR1 KGHSY and CDR2 FQNENV come from the germline V gene. Trimming took off 4 bases at V and 0 bases at J, with 7 bases between the two ends. The CDR3 sequence is CASSPQYSGNTIYF. The DNA for the CDR3 is TGTGCCAGCAGCCCACAGTACTCTGGAAACACCATATATTTT.

This clone was counted a few times. The rearrangement links TRBV28 to TRBJ2-5, with 8 bases identical to TRBD2. The length of the CDR3 is 19 residues. In germline, CDR1 is MDHEN, CDR2 SYDVKM. Germline trimming cut 1 base from V and 4 bases from J; bases unmatched to any gene: 17. The CDR3: CASSLSYPGLGGRSETQYF. The CDR3 DNA follows: TGTGCCAGCAGTTTATCCTACCCGGGACTAGGGGGAAGATCAGAGACCCAGTACTTC.

There are a few counts of this clone. The chain uses TRBV18 and TRBJ1-2; TRBD1 matches at 10 bases. Unmatched junction bases numbered 6, after V lost 5 bases and J lost 6 bases. Germline V gene sequence: CDR1 KGHSH, CDR2 LQKENI. The CDR3 sequence is 14 residues long. CDR3 nucleotides: TGTGCCAGCTCATCCACCGGGACAGGGGATGGCTACACCTTC. This encodes CASSSTGTGDGYTF.

This rearrangement joins TRBV3-1 (or the pseudogene TRBV3-2) to TRBJ1-1; D is unresolved. Germline-derived CDR1 and CDR2 are LGHDT and YNNKEL (reference sequence). The CDR3 has 14 amino acids. V was trimmed by 1 base and J by 1 base, leaving 7 bases between them. This chain's CDR3 is CASSQGLRNTEAFF. CDR3 nucleotides: TGTGCCAGCAGCCAAGGACTCCGGAACACTGAAGCTTTCTTT.

The CDR3 region is CASSSTTRPYNEQFF. The DNA of the CDR3 is TGCGCCAGCAGCTCGACGACTAGGCCCTACAATGAGCAGTTCTTC. The V and J genes are TRBV5-1 and TRBJ2-1; D might be TRBD2 (6 bases). The germline V and J ends were trimmed by 3 bases and 2 bases, with 12 bases remaining between them. This CDR3 comprises 15 residues. The germline gives CDR1 SGHRS, CDR2 YFSETQ. The complete variable domain, with remaining parts taken from reference TRBV5-1 and TRBJ2-1, reads KAGVTQTPRYLIKTRGQQVTLSCSPISGHRSVSWYQQTPGQGLQFLFEYFSETQRNKGNFPGRFSGRQFSNSRSEMNVSTLELGDSALYLCASSSTTRPYNEQFFGPGTRLTVL.

This clone was detected only a few times. The V and J genes are TRBV30 and TRBJ1-6; tentatively, D is TRBD1 (6 bases). CDR1 is GTSNPN, CDR2 SVGIG, per germline (reference sequence). This CDR3 is 14 amino acids long. With 2 bases removed from V and 5 bases from J, the gap between germline ends came to 10 bases. CDR3 sequence (DNA): TGTGCCTGGAGTACGCCAGGGGATAATTCACCCCTCCACTTT. Translating it yields CAWSTPGDNSPLHF.

V usage is TRBV6-5 and J usage is TRBJ2-7; TRBD2 agrees at 8 bases. CDR1 is MNHEY and CDR2 is SVGAGI in the germline V gene. The CDR3 sequence is 14 residues long. The V segment lost 5 bases and the J segment 7 bases; nucleotides outside the gene matches: 10. CDR3 nucleotides: TGTGCCAGCAGTCCCCCGGGGGGGGTCCTGGAGCAGTACTTC. Translated: CASSPPGGVLEQYF.

This chain links TRBV6-5 with TRBJ2-3; 8 bases fit TRBD2. V gave up 10 bases and J gave up 5 bases; unmatched junction bases: 14. Germline assignment: CDR1 MNHEY and CDR2 SVGAGI. This CDR3 region has 15 residues. The CDR3 region has the DNA TGTGCCACACAAGGAGCGGGAGACGTGGGAGATACGCAGTATTTT. Translating it yields CATQGAGDVGDTQYF.

This chain links TRBV3-1 (or the pseudogene TRBV3-2) with TRBJ2-4; 10 positions agree with TRBD1. Unmatched junction bases numbered 6, after V lost 4 bases and J lost 0 bases. The CDR3 is 17 residues long. From germline, CDR1 is LGHDT and CDR2 YNNKEL (reference sequence). In DNA, the CDR3 is TGTGCCAGCAGCCCCCCCGGACAGGGGGGAGCCAAAAACATTCAGTACTTC. It yields the protein CASSPPGQGGAKNIQYF.